This TCR beta chain stems from a study of identical twins. TCRdb reprocessed the 5' RACE reads via MiXCR and lists one record per CDR3 protein. This sample has around 1.7 million distinct CDR3 sequences, with around 33% found just once. Study conclusions and caveats: Insertion counts were lower in abundant cord blood beta clonotypes, a trend that memory repertoires did not show.

This clonotype was seen a handful of times. The antigen remains undetermined. Germline loops: CDR1 DFQATT, CDR2 SNEGSKA (reference sequence). The V end lost 3 bases, the J end lost 1 base, and 9 bases lay between the germline ends. CDR3 length: 13 residues. Healthy Caucasians, and only they, were the donors. The clonotype comes from a newborn girl in good health. The chain couples TRBV20-1 to TRBJ1-1; D is unresolved. The sample taken for sequencing was cord blood. The DNA for the CDR3 is TGCAGTGCTAGCAGAGCCGCGAACACTGAAGCTTTCTTT. Protein: CSASRAANTEAFF.